This paragraph reports one T cell receptor (beta chain). Its matching antigen is unknown. These data originate in a study of cytomegalovirus exposure and HLA in healthy donors. Trimming removed 9 bases from V and 1 base from J, with 10 bases in between. Germline V lookup: CDR1 SNHLY, CDR2 FYNNEI. The CDR3 runs 14 residues. Study outcomes and limitations: A later analysis found common viral pathogens apparently linked to several of the most significant clusters. Apart from CMV serostatus, no immune exposure information was available. Reportedly, TCR beta sequences accurately predicted HLA-A and HLA-B alleles in most subjects. Cytomegalovirus status was reportedly diagnosed by the classifier with high sensitivity and specificity.

The PCR made use of 60 Vbeta and 13 Jbeta primers. Repertoires were generated with immunoSEQ multiplex PCR, while TCRdb's copy carries only in-frame clones and drops some. The sample table sets out roughly 80,000 clones. Source material: PBMCs. The V gene is TRBV2, the J gene TRBJ2-6; D remains unclear. This sequence was found in a man aged 50-60 years in good health and CMV-seronegative. The CDR3 DNA is TGTGCCAGTGAGGTGACTTCTGGGGCCAACGTCCTGACTTTC. This gives the protein CASEVTSGANVLTF.